A selection of T cell receptor beta chains follows, all from one sample in a study of blood T cell repertoires in COVID-19. Sequencing was performed with immunoSEQ multiplex PCR; in TCRdb, only in-frame clones are kept and a portion is missing. The sample consists of under 300,000 clones, about 82% of them appearing once. The specimen was peripheral blood. The receptor source for this set is a man older than 75 with acute or convalescent COVID-19. The CDR3 runs from the conserved cysteine through the conserved F or W. D genes are given only for firm matches. For some rows the clone size is stated as once, few or many, or as a class when expanded; others skip it.

TGTGCCAGCAGGAGACAGGGTGGTAGCAATCAGCCCCAGCATTTT CASRRQGGSNQPQHF TRBJ1-5 15 TRBD1 once TRBV28
TGTGCCAGCAGTCCCCGAGGGGGATCAGATACGCAGTATTTT CASSPRGGSDTQYF TRBJ2-3 14 - - TRBV6-5
TGTGCCAGCAGTTTCGCAGGGCCCTATGGCTACACCTTC CASSFAGPYGYTF TRBJ1-2 13 - - TRBV12-3/TRBV12-4
TGTGCCAGCAGCCGGGACAGGGTTGAGACCCAGTACTTC CASSRDRVETQYF TRBJ2-5 13 TRBD1 - TRBV5-8
TGTGCCATCAGTGAGGGCGACAGCCCCAACTATGGCTACACCTTC CAISEGDSPNYGYTF TRBJ1-2 15 - - TRBV10-3
TGTGCCAGCAGCTTAAGCGGCGGGAGGGTGGTCACCGGGGAGCTGTTTTTT CASSLSGGRVVTGELFF TRBJ2-2 17 TRBD2 - TRBV5-8
TGTGCCAGTGGCTACCGGGACAGATCCAAACCCTATGGCTACACCTTC CASGYRDRSKPYGYTF TRBJ1-2 16 TRBD1 - TRBV19
TGTGCCAGCAGTTTGCTAGCAGCTCGGGAGACCCAGTACTTC CASSLLAARETQYF TRBJ2-5 14 - - TRBV27
TGTGCCAGCAGCTGGGGGGGCCGGGACAGGGGTGTCAATGAGCAGTTCTTC CASSWGGRDRGVNEQFF TRBJ2-1 17 TRBD1 once TRBV5-5
TGTGCCAGCGGACAGGAGTTGCGATTAAGTGAAAAACTGTTTTTT CASGQELRLSEKLFF TRBJ1-4 15 TRBD1 - TRBV5-5
TGTGCCAGCAGTTATGGGAGGGCTGAAGCTTTCTTT CASSYGRAEAFF TRBJ1-1 12 - once TRBV6-2/TRBV6-3
TGTGCCACCAGCAGAGCCAACCAGGGGCGAAACGAGCAGTACTTC CATSRANQGRNEQYF TRBJ2-7 15 - - TRBV15
TGTGCCAGCAGCCAAGATCCCGCGGACAATGAGCAGTTCTTC CASSQDPADNEQFF TRBJ2-1 14 - - TRBV3-1/TRBV3-2
TGTGCCACCAGCAAAGGGACAGGGTGGCCCCACGAGCAGTACTTC CATSKGTGWPHEQYF TRBJ2-7 15 TRBD1 - TRBV15
TGTGCCAGCAGTCCTGGGACAGGGAATGGCTACACCTTC CASSPGTGNGYTF TRBJ1-2 13 TRBD1 once TRBV12-3/TRBV12-4
TGTGCCAGCAGCTTATCGACAGGCCCCCTGAACACTGAAGCTTTCTTT CASSLSTGPLNTEAFF TRBJ1-1 16 - - TRBV7-2
TGTGCCAGCAGCCTCCTCGGGAACACTGAAGCTTTCTTT CASSLLGNTEAFF TRBJ1-1 13 - once TRBV14
TGTGCCAGTAGGCGGGACAGCCTTAATGAAAAACTGTTTTTT CASRRDSLNEKLFF TRBJ1-4 14 TRBD1 - TRBV19